This record concerns one T cell receptor beta chain sequence. Its antigen is still unknown. One end of the junction varies from germline; a read error may be responsible. Through a sample-barcoded 5' primer and a J-beta primer mix, a second PCR was run for roughly 6 to 11 cycles. Via MiXCR, TCRdb re-called the 5' RACE reads, giving one row per CDR3 protein. The repertoire holds hundreds of thousands of distinct CDR3 sequences, with 25% as singletons. Per sample, no less than 5 micrograms of total RNA were extracted. Germline CDR1 is SGHTA and CDR2 is FQGNSA. This CDR3 has 16 residues. This entry belongs to a study of blood T cells in healthy people across ages. General study results and limits: There was no known CMV status for donors, so expanded clonotype changes were possibly confounded. Donors of long life had a larger count of naive CD4+ cells and greater diversity than aged donors. Naive T cell percentage by flow cytometry tracked strongly with beta diversity.

The sample was also linked to a second study, of T cells of mothers and their children.

This TCR derives from a boy aged 5-17 years in good health. The chain combines TRBV7-2 with TRBJ2-3, with 14 bases matching TRBD2. The sequencing input was blood. This CDR3 reads CASSLTGLAGADMQYF. DNA for the CDR3: TGTGCCAGCAGCTTAACGGGACTAGCGGGAGCGGATATGCAGTATTTT.